Below, 23 T cell receptor beta chains from the same sample are listed, as sequenced in a study of blood T cell repertoires in COVID-19. Generated by immunoSEQ multiplex PCR, the TCRdb table keeps only in-frame clones and is missing some. Here the sample spans 120,000 to 150,000 clones, about nine tenths being singletons. The sequenced sample was peripheral blood. These receptors all stem from a human donor in a cohort sampled during active COVID-19.

V usage is TRBV6-5 and J usage is TRBJ2-3, with D maybe TRBD2 (6 bases). The ends were cut back, 2 bases at V and 8 bases at J, with 11 bases in the middle. The CDR3 spans 13 residues. The germline V gene has CDR1 MNHEY and CDR2 SVGAGI. CDR3 bases: TGTGCCAGCAGTTACGGGCTGGAGGGTACGCAGTATTTT. It yields the protein CASSYGLEGTQYF.

The chain joins TRBV5-1 to TRBJ1-2, with D possibly being TRBD1 (6 bases). The CDR3 consists of 13 residues. Looked up from germline, CDR1 is SGHRS and CDR2 is YFSETQ. With 9 bases removed from V and 5 bases from J, the gap between germline ends came to 17 bases. CDR3 region: CATRQELGYGYTF. The CDR3, as DNA: TGCGCCACCCGACAGGAATTAGGATATGGCTACACCTTC.

This clone showed up just once. V gene TRBV5-6 combines with J gene TRBJ2-7, with D possibly TRBD1 on 6 matching bases. Trimming cost V 4 bases and J 5 bases, with 10 bases left between them. The CDR3 spans 12 residues. The V gene's germline CDR1 is SGHDT and CDR2 YYEEEE. This CDR3 reads CASSLDSNEQYF. The CDR3 bases are TGTGCCAGCAGCCTGGACAGCAACGAGCAGTACTTC. The whole variable domain, filled in from reference TRBV5-6 and TRBJ2-7, reads DAGVTQSPTHLIKTRGQQVTLRCSPKSGHDTVSWYQQALGQGPQFIFQYYEEEERQRGNFPDRFSGHQFPNYSSELNVNALLLGDSALYLCASSLDSNEQYFGPGTRLTVT.

CDR3 sequence (DNA): TGCGCCAGCAGCCGCGACAGGGGGAAGCACCGCAGCTCCTATAATTCACCCCTCCACTTT. Protein product: CASSRDRGKHRSSYNSPLHF. This chain links TRBV4-1 with TRBJ1-6; 9 bases line up with TRBD1. The V gene end was trimmed by 4 bases and the J gene end by 0 bases; junction bases not matched to a gene: 13. CDR3 length equals 20 residues. The germline CDR1 and CDR2 sequences are MGHRA and YSYEKL.

The chain carries TRBV18 and TRBJ1-1, with a weak D call TRBD1 (6 bases). Germline assignment: CDR1 KGHSH and CDR2 LQKENI. There are 14 residues in the CDR3. Trimming shortened V by 3 bases and J by 4 bases, and 12 bases separated the two germline ends. The CDR3 sequence is CASSPQGLGTEAFF. As DNA, the CDR3 is TGTGCCAGCTCACCCCAGGGGTTGGGCACTGAAGCTTTCTTT. The full variable domain, rest sourced from reference TRBV18 and TRBJ1-1, is NAGVMQNPRHLVRRRGQEARLRCSPMKGHSHVYWYRQLPEEGLKFMVYLQKENIIDESGMPKERFSAEFPKEGPSILRIQQVVRGDSAAYFCASSPQGLGTEAFFGQGTRLTVV.

The chain uses TRBV5-6 and TRBJ1-2, with 11 bases lining up with TRBD1. CDR3 length: 19 residues. Germline lookup yields CDR1 SGHDT and CDR2 YYEEEE. The trim removed 0 bases at V and 3 bases at J, leaving 13 bases unmatched. CDR3 sequence reads: CASSLAGQGAMVSDYGYTF. The CDR3 coding sequence is TGTGCCAGCAGCTTGGCCGGACAGGGGGCCATGGTTTCCGACTATGGCTACACCTTC.

The chain recombines TRBV7-3 with TRBJ2-2; 10 bases match TRBD1. With V trimmed by 2 bases and J by 5 bases, 2 bases remained unmatched. The CDR3 runs 15 residues. Germline loops: CDR1 SGHTA, CDR2 FQGTGA. The DNA for the CDR3 is TGTGCCAGCAGCTTAGGACAGGGGGTGACCGGGGAGCTGTTTTTT. It encodes CASSLGQGVTGELFF.

The J gene is TRBJ1-5, the V gene TRBV2; 10 nucleotides match TRBD1. J lost 1 base, V lost 4 bases, and 1 base had no gene match. The CDR3 has 15 residues. Germline V lookup: CDR1 SNHLY, CDR2 FYNNEI. The CDR3 loop is CASSGQGASNQPQHF. The CDR3 nucleotides read TGTGCCAGCAGTGGACAGGGGGCGAGCAATCAGCCCCAGCATTTT.

V usage is TRBV30 and J usage is TRBJ1-1; 10 bases line up with TRBD1. The CDR3 is 13 amino acids. Germline CDR1 is GTSNPN and CDR2 is SVGIG (reference sequence). With 4 bases clipped from V and 6 bases from J, the junction kept 5 bases outside the gene matches. This chain's CDR3 is CAWKGTGDAEAFF. CDR3 sequence (DNA): TGTGCCTGGAAGGGGACAGGGGACGCTGAAGCTTTCTTT.

V and J are TRBV4-2 and TRBJ1-2; D is uncertain. V lost 0 bases and J 8 bases, leaving 10 bases between the germline ends. Germline V gives CDR1 LGHNA, CDR2 YNFKEQ. This CDR3 spans 13 amino acids. For the CDR3, the DNA is TGTGCCAGCAGCCAAGATAGGAGGGAGGGCTACACCTTC. As protein: CASSQDRREGYTF.

The J gene is TRBJ1-5, the V gene TRBV6-6; D may be TRBD1 (5 bases). Trimming removed 6 bases from V and 1 base from J, with 13 bases in between. The CDR3 has 15 residues. Germline CDR1 is MNHNY and CDR2 is SVGAGI (reference sequence). The CDR3 spells CASRPSQGSNQPQHF. Written as DNA, the CDR3 is TGTGCCAGCAGACCCTCGCAGGGAAGCAATCAGCCCCAGCATTTT.

The chain joins TRBV4-3 to TRBJ2-1, with 11 bases lining up with TRBD2. Germline assignment: CDR1 LGHNA and CDR2 YSLEER. CDR3 length: 18 residues. After removal of 2 bases from V and 0 bases from J, the junction contained 6 bases not matched to a gene. The CDR3 DNA is TGCGCCAGCAGCCAACTAGCGGGGGGCCTAAGCTCCTACAATGAGCAGTTCTTC. Its translation: CASSQLAGGLSSYNEQFF.

The rearrangement joins TRBV19 to TRBJ2-7; 7 bases are a match to TRBD2. Trimming removed 5 bases from V and 3 bases from J; junction bases left unmatched: 10. The CDR3 contains 15 residues. Germline V gene lookup returns CDR1 LNHDA and CDR2 SQIVND (reference sequence). The CDR3 region has the DNA TGTGCCAGTAGTCCACGAGCGGGGAGTGTCTACGAGCAGTACTTC. It yields the protein CASSPRAGSVYEQYF.

This rearrangement joins TRBV6-5 to TRBJ2-7; no firm D call. Germline assignment: CDR1 MNHEY and CDR2 SVGAGI. The CDR3 extends over 14 amino acids. Trimming removed 4 bases from V and 0 bases from J, with 10 bases in between. The CDR3, as DNA: TGTGCCAGCAGTTTCCTCGGTAGCTCCTACGAGCAGTACTTC. It encodes CASSFLGSSYEQYF.

The J gene is TRBJ1-2, the V gene TRBV6-6, with a possible D match to TRBD1 (6 bases). Deletions cut 4 bases from V and 0 bases from J, with 9 bases between. The CDR3 has 14 amino acids. CDR1 MNHNY and CDR2 SVGAGI come from the germline V gene (reference sequence). The CDR3 region has the DNA TGTGCCAGCAGTTTCGGACAGCCTAACTATGGCTACACCTTC. Residues: CASSFGQPNYGYTF.

This clone was detected a few times. The chain links TRBV7-3 to TRBJ2-1, with D perhaps TRBD2 (6 bases). Looked up from germline, CDR1 is SGHTA and CDR2 is FQGTGA. V dropped 5 bases and J dropped 8 bases, with 16 bases sitting between them. The CDR3 is made up of 14 amino acids. CDR3: CASSPGTFRDEQFF. For the CDR3, the DNA is TGTGCCAGCAGCCCAGGGACTTTTCGGGATGAGCAGTTCTTC.

This clone appeared many times. The chain couples TRBV6-1 to TRBJ1-2; TRBD1 aligns across 7 bases. Trimming cost V 2 bases and J 6 bases; bases outside gene matches: 6. The germline gives CDR1 MNHNS, CDR2 SASEGT. There are 14 residues in the CDR3. The CDR3 spells CASSEKQGINGYTF. Here the CDR3 DNA reads TGTGCCAGCAGTGAAAAACAGGGGATTAATGGCTACACCTTC.

The chain combines TRBV5-1 with TRBJ2-7; no definite D call. Trimming removed 4 bases from V and 6 bases from J, with 14 bases in between. This CDR3 has 13 residues. Germline V gene lookup returns CDR1 SGHRS and CDR2 YFSETQ. The CDR3 reads CASSPSVGFEQYF. The CDR3 nucleotides are TGCGCCAGCAGCCCCTCGGTTGGTTTCGAGCAGTACTTC.

This sequence joins TRBV23-1 and TRBJ2-6, with D tentatively TRBD1 (6 bases). TRBV23-1 is annotated as an ORF whose role is uncertain. The V and J ends lost 11 bases and 0 bases respectively, with 17 bases between them. This CDR3 region has 16 residues. In nucleotides, the CDR3 is TGCGCCGCTTGGGGCCCAGGGGCCTCTGGGGCCAACGTCCTGACTTTC. Encoded protein: CAAWGPGASGANVLTF.

The gene calls are TRBV7-6 and TRBJ2-7; 7 bases match TRBD1. From germline, CDR1 is SGHVS and CDR2 FNYEAQ. V shed 1 base, J shed 0 bases, and the junction held 3 bases outside the gene matches. This CDR3 is built from 15 residues. The CDR3 spells CASSLEDRYSYEQYF. CDR3 nucleotides: TGTGCCAGCAGCTTAGAGGACAGGTACTCCTACGAGCAGTACTTC.

V and J are TRBV29-1 and TRBJ1-2; TRBD1 is a possible D gene (5 bases). The length of the CDR3 is 16 residues. Trimming took off 2 bases at V and 0 bases at J, with 16 bases between the two ends. The germline V gene encodes CDR1 SQVTM and CDR2 ANQGSEA. CDR3 region: CSVEPPRGGANYGYTF. DNA of the CDR3: TGCAGCGTTGAACCCCCTCGCGGAGGGGCTAACTATGGCTACACCTTC.

The rearrangement joins TRBV7-3 to TRBJ2-7; the D gene is possibly TRBD2 (6 bases). This CDR3 comprises 15 residues. The ends were cut back, 4 bases at V and 0 bases at J, with 13 bases in the middle. Germline V lookup: CDR1 SGHTA, CDR2 FQGTGA. The CDR3 sequence is CASSSGGGSSYEQYF. The CDR3 bases are TGTGCCAGCAGCTCCGGGGGTGGGAGCTCCTACGAGCAGTACTTC.

The chain couples TRBV2 to TRBJ2-3, with TRBD1 matching 7 bases. Trimming cost V 1 base and J 8 bases; bases outside gene matches: 9. The CDR3 spans 15 residues. CDR1 and CDR2 (germline): SNHLY, FYNNEI. The CDR3 region has the DNA TGTGCCAGCAGTGAAGACAGGGGAAGTAGGGGTACGCAGTATTTT. It encodes CASSEDRGSRGTQYF.